This T cell receptor (beta chain) was obtained from a study of beta chain features in type 1 diabetes. CD45RO/CCR7/CD25/CD127/CD95/CD27 staining was used to isolate CD4+ naive, central memory, regulatory and stem cell-like memory cells by sorting. Comments on this clone: What it recognizes is unknown.

Expressed TCRB transcripts were sequenced because the isolated RNA had all been reverse transcribed beforehand. Assay used: immunoSEQ multiplex PCR; TCRdb lists only in-frame clones, some missing. The sample consists of under 500,000 clones, around 28% of them appearing once. Germline V gene lookup returns CDR1 SGHTA and CDR2 FQGNSA. V gave up 3 bases and J gave up 8 bases; unmatched junction bases: 5. This CDR3 comprises 15 residues. Study conclusions and caveats: Type 1 diabetes patients had VDJ junctions that carried fewer insertions and more deletions.

Material for sequencing was naive CD4+ T cells from blood. This chain joins TRBV7-2 and TRBJ2-1; 12 nucleotides match TRBD2. This sequence originates from a man between 18 and 29 years old in good health. DNA for the CDR3: TGTGCCAGCAGCTTGGCTAGCGGGAGGGGGGATGAGCAGTTCTTC. This codes for CASSLASGRGDEQFF.